These 16 T cell receptor beta chains were all obtained from the same sample, sequenced in a study of blood T cell repertoires in COVID-19. Here immunoSEQ multiplex PCR was the method, and the copy in TCRdb shows in-frame clones only, minus some. This table holds 150,000 to 200,000 clones, roughly 84% found once. The sample comprised PBMCs or T cells enriched from blood (not recorded which). These receptors were obtained from a woman aged 25 to 39 who had been exposed to COVID-19.

The chain combines TRBV19 with TRBJ1-1; D unresolved. The CDR3 length is 13 residues. In germline, CDR1 is LNHDA, CDR2 SQIVND (reference sequence). Trimming took 1 base from V and 5 from J, leaving 8 bases between them. The chain's CDR3 is CASSIARETEAFF. In nucleotides, the CDR3 is TGTGCCAGTAGTATAGCCCGAGAAACTGAAGCTTTCTTT.

This clone occurred a few times. The chain couples TRBV25-1 to TRBJ1-2; possible D gene TRBD1, 6 bases. The CDR3 consists of 10 residues. Germline V gene sequence: CDR1 MGHDK, CDR2 SYGVNS. V lost 8 bases and J 7 bases, leaving 8 bases between the germline ends. CDR3 residues: CASQDSGYTF. The CDR3 nucleotides read TGTGCCAGCCAGGACAGTGGCTACACCTTC.

The rearrangement uses TRBV7-8 and TRBJ1-2, with 8 bases fitting TRBD1. Germline V CDR1 and CDR2: SGHVS, FQNEAQ. CDR3 length: 16 amino acids. Trimming removed 4 bases from V and 6 bases from J; junction bases left unmatched: 13. The CDR3 DNA sequence: TGTGCCAGCAGCTCAGGCGCCCAGGGGGCGCGTCATGGCTACACCTTC. Its protein is CASSSGAQGARHGYTF.

The genes are TRBV7-8 and TRBJ1-2, with 8 nucleotides matching TRBD1. Germline V gene lookup returns CDR1 SGHVS and CDR2 FQNEAQ. The CDR3 contains 17 residues. Trimming cost V 5 bases and J 4 bases; bases outside gene matches: 15. Written as DNA, the CDR3 is TGTGCCAGCAGCAAAGGACAGGGCTGGGGTAGTGGCTATGGCTACACCTTC. Translating it yields CASSKGQGWGSGYGYTF. Together with reference TRBV7-8 and TRBJ1-2, the CDR3 gives the full variable domain: GAGVSQSPRYKVAKRGQDVALRCDPISGHVSLFWYQQALGQGPEFLTYFQNEAQLDKSGLPSDRFFAERPEGSVSTLKIQRTQQEDSAVYLCASSKGQGWGSGYGYTFGSGTRLTVV.

This clone showed up just once. Written as DNA, the CDR3 is TGTGCCAGCACCGCTAGGGGTAGCCTGAACACCGGGGAGCTGTTTTTT. Encoded protein: CASTARGSLNTGELFF. This chain connects TRBV5-5 to TRBJ2-2; D might be TRBD1 (5 bases). Trimming took 6 bases from V and 1 from J, leaving 16 bases between them. The CDR3 is made up of 16 amino acids. The germline V gene has CDR1 SGHKS and CDR2 YYEKEE (reference sequence).

This rearrangement joins TRBV7-9 to TRBJ2-5; TRBD1 agrees at 9 bases. This CDR3 region has 17 residues. The J segment lost 5 bases and the V segment lost 4 bases, leaving 14 bases of the junction unmatched. Germline loops: CDR1 SEHNR, CDR2 FQNEAQ (reference sequence). DNA for the CDR3: TGTGCCAGCAGCTGGGGTAACGGGACAGGGTATCTTGAGACCCAGTACTTC. Its translation: CASSWGNGTGYLETQYF.

In DNA, the CDR3 is TGTGCCATCAGTGATCACAGGGGCCCAAGCTCCTACGAGCAGTACTTC. Amino acids: CAISDHRGPSSYEQYF. This chain connects TRBV10-3 to TRBJ2-7; 7 bases map to TRBD1. Germline V CDR1 and CDR2: ENHRY, SYGVKD. The V gene end was trimmed by 3 bases and the J gene end by 0 bases; junction bases not matched to a gene: 8. CDR3 length: 16 amino acids.

V usage is TRBV4-1 and J usage is TRBJ2-1; TRBD1 might be the D (5 bases). V was shortened by 1 base and J by 6 bases, with 7 bases between the two germline ends. CDR3 length: 13 amino acids. Germline V gene sequence: CDR1 MGHRA, CDR2 YSYEKL. In DNA form, the CDR3 reads TGCGCCAGCAGCCAAGGACAGCGCAATGAGCAGTTCTTC. Protein sequence: CASSQGQRNEQFF.

The chain uses TRBV19 and TRBJ1-2; 7 bases agree with TRBD1. The CDR3 consists of 15 residues. Germline V gene lookup returns CDR1 LNHDA and CDR2 SQIVND (reference sequence). V was pared by 4 bases and J by 7 bases, with 12 bases of the junction left unmatched. The CDR3 region has the DNA TGTGCCAGTAGTACTAGGGACAGCCAGACGGCTGGCTACACCTTC. The encoded protein is CASSTRDSQTAGYTF.

The rearrangement joins TRBV5-1 to TRBJ1-2; D is undetermined. CDR3 length equals 15 residues. The germline gives CDR1 SGHRS, CDR2 YFSETQ. Trimming left V 1 base short and J 4 bases short, with 14 bases between. The CDR3 region is CASSLSPGGVYGYTF. The CDR3 nucleotides read TGCGCCAGCAGCTTGAGTCCCGGAGGAGTCTATGGCTACACCTTC.

The V and J genes are TRBV19 and TRBJ2-3; TRBD2 matches at 11 bases. V dropped 6 bases and J dropped 6; count of bases not matched to a gene: 8. CDR1 and CDR2 from the germline V gene are LNHDA and SQIVND (reference sequence). CDR3 length: 15 residues. CDR3 sequence: CASSPLAGGFDTQYF. The CDR3 DNA reads TGTGCCAGTAGCCCTTTAGCGGGGGGGTTTGATACGCAGTATTTT.

The chain couples TRBV2 to TRBJ2-1; 8 positions match TRBD2. The CDR3 is made up of 16 amino acids. V shed 3 bases and J 9 bases; nucleotides not matched to a gene: 13. The V gene's germline CDR1 is SNHLY and CDR2 FYNNEI. The CDR3 sequence is CASSDTVGGAFSEQFF. The DNA of the CDR3 is TGTGCCAGCAGTGATACGGTCGGGGGGGCGTTTAGTGAGCAGTTCTTC.

This chain connects TRBV5-6 to TRBJ1-6, with 8 bases identical to TRBD1. The germline CDR1 and CDR2 sequences are SGHDT and YYEEEE. Trimming removed 4 bases from V and 5 bases from J; junction bases left unmatched: 5. CDR3 length equals 15 residues. CDR3 coding DNA: TGTGCCAGCAGCGAGACGACAGGGGATAATTCACCCCTCCACTTT. Translated, it gives CASSETTGDNSPLHF.

The V and J genes are TRBV12-3 or TRBV12-4 and TRBJ2-1, with 7 bases that match TRBD1. This CDR3 has 13 residues. V gave up 5 bases and J gave up 9 bases; unmatched junction bases: 7. In DNA, the CDR3 is TGTGCCAGCAGTCCGGGCCCAGGGGGTGAGCAGTTCTTC. Translated, it gives CASSPGPGGEQFF.

DNA of the CDR3: TGCGCCAGCAGCATTAGCGGGGGGGCCTATGAGCAGTTCTTC. Translation: CASSISGGAYEQFF. The rearrangement links TRBV5-1 to TRBJ2-1; TRBD2 matches at 11 bases. V lost 4 bases, J lost 8 bases, and 5 bases stayed unmatched. This CDR3 is built from 14 residues. From germline, CDR1 is SGHRS and CDR2 YFSETQ.

The gene calls are TRBV7-3 and TRBJ1-1; D gene ambiguous. Germline V gene lookup returns CDR1 SGHTA and CDR2 FQGTGA. Trimming cost V 2 bases and J 2 bases, with 12 bases left between them. CDR3 length: 15 amino acids. The CDR3 coding sequence is TGTGCCAGCAGCTTAGGTTCGGCGGGTAACACTGAAGCTTTCTTT. Translating gives CASSLGSAGNTEAFF.